This T cell receptor (beta chain) is drawn from a study of control samples from healthy donors and cancer patients. The assay was immunoSEQ multiplex PCR, and TCRdb's table has in-frame clones only and misses some. This table has about 140,000 clones, around 94% appearing once. CDR1 is SGHDN and CDR2 is FVKESK in the germline V gene. The CDR3 runs to 18 residues. Trimming stripped 0 bases from V and 10 bases from J, with 22 bases between. The source is a man aged 35-49 years in good health. Sequenced material: blood. V gene TRBV14 combines with J gene TRBJ1-6; D perhaps matches TRBD1 (6 bases). The CDR3 DNA is TGTGCCAGCAGCCAAGAGACCCCTCCCTGGGGGCCATTCTCACCCCTCCACTTT. Protein: CASSQETPPWGPFSPLHF.